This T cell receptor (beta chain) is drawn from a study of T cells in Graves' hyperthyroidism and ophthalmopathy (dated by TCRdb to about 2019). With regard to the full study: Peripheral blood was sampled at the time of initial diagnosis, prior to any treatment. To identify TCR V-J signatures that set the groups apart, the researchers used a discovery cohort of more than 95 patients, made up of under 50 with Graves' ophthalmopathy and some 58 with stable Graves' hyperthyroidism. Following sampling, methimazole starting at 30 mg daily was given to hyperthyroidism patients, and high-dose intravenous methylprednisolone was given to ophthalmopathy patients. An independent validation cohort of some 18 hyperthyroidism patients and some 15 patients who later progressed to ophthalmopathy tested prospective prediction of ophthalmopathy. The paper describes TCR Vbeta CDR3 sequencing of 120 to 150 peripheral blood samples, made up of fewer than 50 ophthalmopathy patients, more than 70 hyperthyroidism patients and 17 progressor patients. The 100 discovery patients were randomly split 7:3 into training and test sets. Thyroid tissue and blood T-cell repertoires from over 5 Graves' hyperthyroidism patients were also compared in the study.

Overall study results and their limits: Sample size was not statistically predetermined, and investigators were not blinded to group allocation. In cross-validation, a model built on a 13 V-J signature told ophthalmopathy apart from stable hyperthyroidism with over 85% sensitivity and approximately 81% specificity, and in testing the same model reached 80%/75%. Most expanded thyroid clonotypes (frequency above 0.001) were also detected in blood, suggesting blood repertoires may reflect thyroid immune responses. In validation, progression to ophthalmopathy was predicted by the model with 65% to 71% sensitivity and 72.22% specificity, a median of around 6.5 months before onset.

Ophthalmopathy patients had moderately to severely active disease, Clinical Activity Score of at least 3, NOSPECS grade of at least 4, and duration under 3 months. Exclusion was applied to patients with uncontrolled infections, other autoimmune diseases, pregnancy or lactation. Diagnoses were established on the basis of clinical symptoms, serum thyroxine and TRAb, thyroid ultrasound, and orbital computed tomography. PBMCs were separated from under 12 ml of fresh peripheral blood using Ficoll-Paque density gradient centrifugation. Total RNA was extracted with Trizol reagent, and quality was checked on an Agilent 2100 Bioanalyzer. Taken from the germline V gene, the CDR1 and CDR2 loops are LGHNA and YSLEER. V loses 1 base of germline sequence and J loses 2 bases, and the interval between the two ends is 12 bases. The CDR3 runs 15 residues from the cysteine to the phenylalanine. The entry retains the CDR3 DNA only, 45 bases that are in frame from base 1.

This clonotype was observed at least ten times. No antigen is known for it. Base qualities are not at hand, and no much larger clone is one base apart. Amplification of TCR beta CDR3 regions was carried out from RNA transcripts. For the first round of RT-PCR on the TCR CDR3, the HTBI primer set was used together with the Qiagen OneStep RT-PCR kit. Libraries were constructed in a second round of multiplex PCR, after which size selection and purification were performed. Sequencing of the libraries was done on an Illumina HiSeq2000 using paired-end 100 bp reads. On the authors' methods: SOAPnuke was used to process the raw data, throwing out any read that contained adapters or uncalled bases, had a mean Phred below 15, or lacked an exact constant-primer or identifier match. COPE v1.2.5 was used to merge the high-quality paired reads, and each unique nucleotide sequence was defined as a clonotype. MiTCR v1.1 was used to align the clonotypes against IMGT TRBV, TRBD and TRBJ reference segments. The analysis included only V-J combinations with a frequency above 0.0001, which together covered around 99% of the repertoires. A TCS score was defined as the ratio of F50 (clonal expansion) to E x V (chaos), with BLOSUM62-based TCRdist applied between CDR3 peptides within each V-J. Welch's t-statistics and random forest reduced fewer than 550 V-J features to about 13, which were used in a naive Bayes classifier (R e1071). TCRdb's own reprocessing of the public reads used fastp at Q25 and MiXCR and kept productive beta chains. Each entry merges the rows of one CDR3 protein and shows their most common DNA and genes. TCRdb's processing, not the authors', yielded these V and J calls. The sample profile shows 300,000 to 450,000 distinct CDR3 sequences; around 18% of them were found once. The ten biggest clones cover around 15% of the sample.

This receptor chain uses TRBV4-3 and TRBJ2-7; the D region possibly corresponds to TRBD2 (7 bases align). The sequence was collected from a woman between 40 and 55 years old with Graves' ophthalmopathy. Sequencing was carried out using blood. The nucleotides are TGCGCCAGCAGCCAAGGGGAGGGGGGGGCCTACGAGCAGTACTTC. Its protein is CASSQGEGGAYEQYF.